This TCR beta chain is drawn from a study of T cell clonotyping in hematopoietic cell transplantation. General observations from the study: Graft donor and pretransplant recipient Inverse Simpson Index values predicted broader posttransplant TCR diversity. At the given depth, recipient repertoires were over 95% de novo clonotypes. Pathologically expanded recipient clonotypes increased progressively from day 30 to day 180 as diversity fell. Without cell sorting, CD4 versus CD8 contributions remain unresolved.

With respect to this clone: What it recognizes is unknown.

The CDR3 loop spans 13 amino acids. The germline V gene encodes CDR1 SNHLY and CDR2 FYNNEI. The V gene lost 10 bases and the J gene lost 0 bases, with 13 bases spanning the gap. Repertoires were generated with immunoSEQ multiplex PCR, while TCRdb's copy carries only in-frame clones and drops some. Of about 41,000 clones in the sample, 95% were seen once. The sequenced sample was peripheral blood mononuclear cells. This chain uses TRBV2 with TRBJ2-7; D perhaps matches TRBD2 (5 bases). The sequence derives from a man aged 25-40 years in good health. Some clones in this sample may be carry-over from other donors' samples. CDR3: CAMGDTNSYEQYF. The CDR3 DNA sequence: TGTGCCATGGGAGACACCAACTCCTACGAGCAGTACTTC.